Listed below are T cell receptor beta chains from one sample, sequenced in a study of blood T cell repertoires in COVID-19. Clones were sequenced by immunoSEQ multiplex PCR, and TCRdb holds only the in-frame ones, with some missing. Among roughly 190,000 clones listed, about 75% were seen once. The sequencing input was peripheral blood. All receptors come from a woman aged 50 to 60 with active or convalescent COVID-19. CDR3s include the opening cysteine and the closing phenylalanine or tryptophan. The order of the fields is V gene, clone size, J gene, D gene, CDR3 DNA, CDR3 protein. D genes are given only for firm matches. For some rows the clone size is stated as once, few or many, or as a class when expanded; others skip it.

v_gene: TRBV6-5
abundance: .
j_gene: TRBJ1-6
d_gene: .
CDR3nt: TGTGCCAGCAGTTTAGAGGGGGAGTTTGCTTCACCCCTCCACTTT
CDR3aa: CASSLEGEFASPLHF

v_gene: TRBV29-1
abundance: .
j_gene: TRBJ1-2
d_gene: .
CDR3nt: TGCAGCGTTGAGGCTGGCGGTGGCTATGGCTACACCTTC
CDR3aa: CSVEAGGGYGYTF

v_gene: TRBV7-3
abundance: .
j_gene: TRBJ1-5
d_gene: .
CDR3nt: TGTGCCAGCAGCTTGTCTGCGGGGAGCAATCAGCCCCAGCATTTT
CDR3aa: CASSLSAGSNQPQHF

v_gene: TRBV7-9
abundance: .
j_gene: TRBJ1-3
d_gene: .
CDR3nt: TGTGCCAGCAGCCCCAGCGGGGGCTCTGGAAACACCATATATTTT
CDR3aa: CASSPSGGSGNTIYF

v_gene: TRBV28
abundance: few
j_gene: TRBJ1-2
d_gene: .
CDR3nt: TGTGCCAGCAGTTTAACAAACTATGGCTACACCTTC
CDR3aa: CASSLTNYGYTF

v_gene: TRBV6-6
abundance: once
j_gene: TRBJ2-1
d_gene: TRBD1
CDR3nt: TGTGCCAGCAGTTTCACAGGGGGCTCCTACAATGAGCAGTTCTTC
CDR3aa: CASSFTGGSYNEQFF

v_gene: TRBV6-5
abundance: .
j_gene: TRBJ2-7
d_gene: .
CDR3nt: TGTGCCAGCAGTCCCCCGGGACATACCAACGAGCAGTACTTC
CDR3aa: CASSPPGHTNEQYF

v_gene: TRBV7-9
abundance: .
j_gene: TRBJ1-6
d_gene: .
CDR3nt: TGTGCCAGCAGCCCCAGGGCGAATCGAAATTCACCCCTCCACTTT
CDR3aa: CASSPRANRNSPLHF

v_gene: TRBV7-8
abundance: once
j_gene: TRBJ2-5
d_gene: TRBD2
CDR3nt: TGTGCCAGCAGCCCCCGGGGGGTCAACAAAGAGACCCAGTACTTC
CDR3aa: CASSPRGVNKETQYF

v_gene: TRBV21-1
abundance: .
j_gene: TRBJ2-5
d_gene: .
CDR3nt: TGTGCCAGCAGCCCACAAGGCAGGGCAGAAGAGACCCAGTACTTC
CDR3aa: CASSPQGRAEETQYF

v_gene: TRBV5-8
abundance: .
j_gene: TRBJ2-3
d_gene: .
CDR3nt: TGTGCCAGCAGCGCAACCGGGAGCAGCGCTGCGGATACGCAGTATTTT
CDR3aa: CASSATGSSAADTQYF

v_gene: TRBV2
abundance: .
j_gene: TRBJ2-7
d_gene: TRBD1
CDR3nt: TGTGCCAGCAGTGGGGGGACAGGGAGCTTCTACGAGCAGTACTTC
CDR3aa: CASSGGTGSFYEQYF

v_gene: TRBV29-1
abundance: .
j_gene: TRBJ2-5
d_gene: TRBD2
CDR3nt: TGCAGCGCAAAACGGGGGGGCAAGGAGACCCAGTACTTC
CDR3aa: CSAKRGGKETQYF

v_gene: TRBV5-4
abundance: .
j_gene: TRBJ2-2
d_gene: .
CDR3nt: TGTGCCAGCCAAGGGGGAGCACCGAACACCGGGGAGCTGTTTTTT
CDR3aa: CASQGGAPNTGELFF

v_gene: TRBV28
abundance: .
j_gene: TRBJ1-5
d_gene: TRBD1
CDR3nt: TGTGCCAGCCGAACAGGGGTGTATCAGCCCCAGCATTTT
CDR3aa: CASRTGVYQPQHF

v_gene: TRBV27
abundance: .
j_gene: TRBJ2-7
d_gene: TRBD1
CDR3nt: TGTGCCAGCAGCCCTACACAGGGGTGGGAGCAGTACTTC
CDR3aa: CASSPTQGWEQYF

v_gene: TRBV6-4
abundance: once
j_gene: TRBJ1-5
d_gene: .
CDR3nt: TGTGCCAGCAGGGCTCAGCCCCAGCATTTT
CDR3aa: CASRAQPQHF

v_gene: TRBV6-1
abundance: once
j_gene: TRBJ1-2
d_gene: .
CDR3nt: TGTGCCAGCAGTGAAACAGGCGGCGGCTACACCTTC
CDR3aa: CASSETGGGYTF

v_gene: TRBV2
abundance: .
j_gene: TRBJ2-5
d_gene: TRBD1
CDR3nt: TGTGCCAGCAACCCGGACAGGGGCTGGGAGACCCAGTACTTC
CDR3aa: CASNPDRGWETQYF

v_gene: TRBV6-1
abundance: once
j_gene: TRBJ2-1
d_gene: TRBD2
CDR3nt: TGTGCCAGCAGTGAAGCACTAGCGGGGAAGAATGAGCAGTTCTTC
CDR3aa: CASSEALAGKNEQFF

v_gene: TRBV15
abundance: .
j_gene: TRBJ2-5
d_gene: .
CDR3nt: TGTGCCACCAGCTTGGGACTTTTGCAAGAGACCCAGTACTTC
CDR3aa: CATSLGLLQETQYF

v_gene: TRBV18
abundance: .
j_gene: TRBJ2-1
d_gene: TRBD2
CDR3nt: TGTGCCAGCTCACTACGCGCAACTAGCGGGGGGGCGGAACAGTTCTTC
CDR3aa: CASSLRATSGGAEQFF

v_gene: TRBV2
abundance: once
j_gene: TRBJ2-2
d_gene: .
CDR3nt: TGTGCCAGCAGTGACGGGATTAACACCGGGGAGCTGTTTTTT
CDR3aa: CASSDGINTGELFF

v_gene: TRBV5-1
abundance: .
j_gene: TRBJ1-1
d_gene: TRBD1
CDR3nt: TGCGCCAGCAGCTTGGAGCCGACAGGGGGCGTTGGGAACACTGAAGCTTTCTTT
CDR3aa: CASSLEPTGGVGNTEAFF

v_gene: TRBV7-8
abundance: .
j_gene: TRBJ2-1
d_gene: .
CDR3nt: TGTGCCAGCACCGACTTCCTACACAATGAGCAGTTCTTC
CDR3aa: CASTDFLHNEQFF

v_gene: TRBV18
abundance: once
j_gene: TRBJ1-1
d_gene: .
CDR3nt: TGTGCCAGCTCACTGTACGACATGAACACTGAAGCTTTCTTT
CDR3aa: CASSLYDMNTEAFF

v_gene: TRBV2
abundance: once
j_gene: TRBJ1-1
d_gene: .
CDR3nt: TGTGCCAGCAGTCAGGGGAGGGCCACTGAAGCTTTCTTT
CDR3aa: CASSQGRATEAFF

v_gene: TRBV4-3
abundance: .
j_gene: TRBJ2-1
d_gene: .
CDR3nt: TGCGCCAGCAGCCAACGGTCAGGGGTAAGAAATGAGCAGTTCTTC
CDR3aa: CASSQRSGVRNEQFF

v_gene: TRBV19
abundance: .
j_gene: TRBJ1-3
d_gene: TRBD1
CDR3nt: TGTGCCAGTATCAAAGGGACAGGGGGCCCCCCGGGAAACACCATATATTTT
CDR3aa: CASIKGTGGPPGNTIYF

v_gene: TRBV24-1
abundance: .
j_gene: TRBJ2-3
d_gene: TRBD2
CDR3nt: TGTGCCACCAGTGGCAGCGGGGACCCATACACAGATACGCAGTATTTT
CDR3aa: CATSGSGDPYTDTQYF

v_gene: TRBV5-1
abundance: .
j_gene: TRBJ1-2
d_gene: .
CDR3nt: TGCGCCAGCAGCTTGGGGGGGGTCACCCTCAACTATGGCTACACCTTC
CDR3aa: CASSLGGVTLNYGYTF

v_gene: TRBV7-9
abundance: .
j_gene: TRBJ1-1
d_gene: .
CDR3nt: TGTGCCAGCAGCTTAGGACAGGCGTTCACTGAAGCTTTCTTT
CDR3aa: CASSLGQAFTEAFF

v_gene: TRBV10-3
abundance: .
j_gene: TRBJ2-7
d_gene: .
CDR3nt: TGTGCCATCAGTGGGGCAACGGGGGTCTACGAGCAGTACTTC
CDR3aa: CAISGATGVYEQYF

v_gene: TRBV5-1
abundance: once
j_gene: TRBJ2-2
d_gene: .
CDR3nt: TGCGCCAGCAGCTTCGGGGGAAACACCGGGGAGCTGTTTTTT
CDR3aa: CASSFGGNTGELFF

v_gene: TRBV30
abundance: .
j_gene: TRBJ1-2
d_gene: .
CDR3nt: TGTGCCTGGAGTGTGAAACAGGATGCCTATGGCTACACCTTC
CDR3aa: CAWSVKQDAYGYTF

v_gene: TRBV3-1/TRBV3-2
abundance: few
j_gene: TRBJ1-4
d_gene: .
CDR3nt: TGTGCCAGCAGCCAAGACAGGGGCGAAAAACTGTTTTTT
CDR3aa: CASSQDRGEKLFF